This TCR beta chain was captured by sequencing in a study of T cells in Graves' hyperthyroidism and ophthalmopathy. Study outcomes and limitations: Blood also held most thyroid clonotypes expanded beyond 0.001.

V shed 2 bases, J shed 2 bases, and the junction held 3 bases outside the gene matches. The length of the CDR3 is 17 residues. Germline lookup yields CDR1 MNHEY and CDR2 SVGEGT. The study excluded patients with uncontrolled infection, other autoimmune disease, pregnancy or lactation. This clonotype was found many times. Its antigen is as yet unknown. RNA transcripts provided the source from which TCR beta CDR3 regions were amplified. Primed by the HTBI set, a first-round RT-PCR was run on the TCR CDR3. One entry per CDR3 protein results from TCRdb running MiXCR on the multiplex PCR reads. The profile shows around 580,000 distinct CDR3 sequences, approximately 15% of them singletons.

Sequenced: blood. This clonotype originated in a young woman with Graves' hyperthyroidism. The chain joins TRBV6-2 or TRBV6-3 to TRBJ2-1; 13 bases align to TRBD2. The CDR3 DNA sequence: TGTGCCAGCAGTTACGATACTAGCGGGGGGGCCTACAATGAGCAGTTCTTC. Amino acid sequence: CASSYDTSGGAYNEQFF.